Detailed here is one TCR beta chain. Here immunoSEQ multiplex PCR was the method, and the copy in TCRdb shows in-frame clones only, minus some. Among about 120,000 clones listed, 92% were seen once. The sample originates from a study of T cell responses to AZD1222 COVID-19 vaccine. CDR1 is LNHDA, CDR2 SQIVND, per germline (reference sequence). Unmatched junction bases numbered 8, after V lost 8 bases and J lost 4 bases. The CDR3 is 14 residues long. The chain employs TRBV19 and TRBJ1-1; 9 bases map to TRBD1. The source was peripheral blood, collected on day 0 of AZD1222 vaccination. This TCR was sampled from an adult in good health. The DNA for the CDR3 is TGTGCCAGTCGGATACAGGGGGCGAGCACTGAAGCTTTCTTT. It translates to CASRIQGASTEAFF.